Listed below are T cell receptor beta chains from one sample, sequenced in a study of T-cell memory formation after mild COVID-19. One entry per CDR3 protein, called by TCRdb with MiXCR from the 5' RACE reads. The sample consists of over 70,000 distinct CDR3 sequences, about 14% of them appearing once. The specimen was PBMCs or a T cell subset sorted from them (not recorded which). These receptor sequences come from a man younger than 35 who had mild COVID-19 (a few samples of this study predate the infection). Cell type and time point are not known. The CDR3 runs from the conserved cysteine through the conserved F or W. D genes are given only for firm matches. The size field is filled for only some rows; it gives once, few, many or a size class.

j_call,v_call,clone_size,d_call,cdr3_aa,cdr3_nt
TRBJ2-1,TRBV6-5,few,.,CASSYRGSNEQFF,TGTGCCAGCAGTTACCGGGGTAGCAATGAGCAGTTCTTC
TRBJ1-3,TRBV18,.,TRBD1,CASSPGQVIPSGNTIYF,TGTGCCAGCTCACCGGGACAGGTCATCCCCTCTGGAAACACCATATATTTT
TRBJ2-1,TRBV5-1,few,.,CASSLGHTGLFGEQFF,TGCGCCAGCAGCTTGGGGCATACAGGTTTGTTCGGTGAGCAGTTCTTC
TRBJ2-1,TRBV7-3,many,.,CASSLTANEQFF,TGTGCCAGCAGCTTAACCGCCAATGAGCAGTTCTTC
TRBJ1-3,TRBV4-1,.,.,CASSQGVSGNTIYF,TGCGCCAGCAGCCAAGGAGTCTCTGGAAACACCATATATTTT
TRBJ1-4,TRBV7-8,few,.,CASSPPGAGTPFF,TGTGCCAGCAGCCCCCCGGGGGCCGGGACACCGTTTTTT
TRBJ2-1,TRBV7-6,.,TRBD1,CASSPNWGRGSYNEQFF,TGTGCCAGCAGCCCAAATTGGGGCAGGGGGTCCTACAATGAGCAGTTCTTC
TRBJ1-5,TRBV10-3,many,.,CAISADLISNQPQHF,TGTGCCATCAGTGCGGACCTGATCAGCAATCAGCCCCAGCATTTT
TRBJ2-5,TRBV12-3/TRBV12-4,.,TRBD2,CASSPGSGGPPSETQYF,TGTGCCAGCAGCCCTGGTAGCGGGGGACCCCCATCCGAGACCCAGTACTTC
TRBJ2-1,TRBV29-1,few,TRBD1,CSAAGTGAINEQFF,TGCAGCGCTGCCGGGACAGGGGCGATCAATGAGCAGTTCTTC
TRBJ2-2,TRBV19,.,.,CASKVDTGELFF,TGTGCCAGTAAGGTGGACACCGGGGAGCTGTTTTTT
TRBJ2-3,TRBV5-5,few,TRBD2,CASSLEASGASDTQYF,TGTGCCAGCAGCTTGGAGGCTAGCGGGGCCTCCGATACGCAGTATTTT
TRBJ2-3,TRBV7-2,few,TRBD2,CASSFSSGGARTDTQYF,TGTGCCAGCAGCTTCTCTAGCGGGGGGGCTCGCACAGATACGCAGTATTTT
TRBJ2-1,TRBV5-1,many,TRBD1,CASDTGESSYNEQFF,TGCGCCAGCGACACAGGGGAAAGCTCCTACAATGAGCAGTTCTTC
TRBJ2-3,TRBV12-3/TRBV12-4,.,TRBD2,CASRGRGGTDTQYF,TGTGCCAGCCGTGGGCGGGGGGGGACAGATACGCAGTATTTT
TRBJ1-1,TRBV24-1,few,.,CATSDLGNTEAFF,TGTGCCACCAGTGATTTGGGGAACACTGAAGCTTTCTTT
TRBJ1-2,TRBV6-5,.,TRBD1,CASSRPDPGQGYTF,TGTGCCAGCAGTCGTCCTGATCCGGGACAGGGCTACACCTTC
TRBJ2-1,TRBV4-3,.,.,CASSPGQSLHNEQFF,TGCGCCAGCAGCCCGGGACAATCTCTGCACAATGAGCAGTTCTTC
TRBJ2-2,TRBV15,.,.,CATSRTTAGVGELFF,TGTGCCACCAGCAGAACCACGGCCGGTGTGGGGGAGCTGTTTTTT
TRBJ2-7,TRBV4-1,.,.,CASSHDTYEQYF,TGCGCCAGCAGCCATGACACCTACGAGCAGTACTTC
TRBJ2-5,TRBV6-1,many,TRBD2,CASSELAGGQETQYF,TGTGCCAGCAGTGAACTAGCGGGGGGGCAAGAGACCCAGTACTTC
TRBJ2-7,TRBV7-8,.,TRBD1,CASSKGQESYEQYF,TGTGCCAGCAGCAAGGGACAGGAGTCCTACGAGCAGTACTTC
TRBJ2-1,TRBV7-9,few,.,CASSLGTVSYNEQFF,TGTGCCAGCAGCTTAGGGACTGTCTCCTACAATGAGCAGTTCTTC
TRBJ1-1,TRBV6-2/TRBV6-3,.,TRBD1,CASSDPGQGTGEAFF,TGTGCCAGCAGTGATCCGGGACAGGGTACGGGTGAAGCTTTCTTT
TRBJ1-6,TRBV14,.,.,CASREGSYNSPLHF,TGTGCCAGCAGGGAGGGCTCCTATAATTCACCCCTCCACTTT
TRBJ1-1,TRBV7-6,.,.,CASSARGGSFGFTEAFF,TGTGCCAGCAGCGCCAGAGGGGGGAGCTTCGGATTCACTGAAGCTTTCTTT
TRBJ2-1,TRBV7-9,few,TRBD1,CASSSRGQVNEQFF,TGTGCCAGCAGCTCGAGGGGACAGGTCAATGAGCAGTTCTTC
TRBJ2-3,TRBV4-1,few,TRBD2,CASSQESAGGTDTQYF,TGCGCCAGCAGCCAAGAATCGGCGGGGGGCACAGATACGCAGTATTTT
TRBJ1-5,TRBV9,.,.,CASSPEGAGQPQHF,TGTGCCAGCAGCCCAGAAGGGGCAGGGCAGCCCCAGCATTTT
TRBJ2-1,TRBV7-9,.,.,CASSPSSGQNYNEQFF,TGTGCCAGCAGCCCGAGTTCCGGACAAAACTACAATGAGCAGTTCTTC
TRBJ1-5,TRBV4-1,.,.,CASSFRLQQPQHF,TGCGCCAGCAGCTTTCGTCTCCAGCAGCCCCAGCATTTT
TRBJ2-7,TRBV6-5,.,TRBD1,CASGHRGYYEQYF,TGTGCCAGCGGTCACAGGGGATACTACGAGCAGTACTTC
TRBJ2-1,TRBV6-6,.,TRBD1,CASSKTGTISYNEQFF,TGTGCCAGCAGTAAGACAGGGACGATCTCCTACAATGAGCAGTTCTTC
TRBJ2-6,TRBV7-6,.,.,CASRGGTGANVLTF,TGTGCCAGCAGAGGCGGGACTGGGGCCAACGTCCTGACTTTC
TRBJ2-1,TRBV9,.,TRBD2,CASSVETSGGVNEQFF,TGTGCCAGCAGCGTAGAAACTAGCGGGGGAGTCAATGAGCAGTTCTTC
TRBJ2-4,TRBV12-3/TRBV12-4,.,.,CASSFYLLNIQYF,TGTGCCAGCAGTTTTTATTTGTTAAACATTCAGTACTTC
TRBJ1-1,TRBV20-1,few,.,CSAPGRNQLENTEAFF,TGCAGTGCCCCCGGAAGAAACCAGCTCGAGAACACTGAAGCTTTCTTT
TRBJ1-2,TRBV7-9,.,TRBD1,CASSRTGGVDGYTF,TGTGCCAGCAGCCGGACAGGGGGCGTCGATGGCTACACCTTC
TRBJ2-1,TRBV7-2,.,.,CASSFSLSNEQFF,TGTGCCAGCAGCTTCTCCTTGAGCAATGAGCAGTTCTTC
TRBJ2-2,TRBV12-3/TRBV12-4,.,.,CASRLSGFNTGELFF,TGTGCCAGCAGGCTCTCGGGTTTCAACACCGGGGAGCTGTTTTTT